This T cell receptor (beta chain) was obtained from a study of human T cells and chemical hapten exposure. Study in general: The study sensitized with 2% DPC on a 2 cm by 2 cm patch of upper inner arm skin. General study results and limits: The presence of alopecia in the donors means their immune response may differ from healthy people's.

TCRdb re-called the RACE reads with MiXCR, one entry per CDR3 protein. The sample has approximately 350,000 distinct CDR3 sequences; around 7% are singletons. Time point noted: patch test 1, 2 weeks after DPC sensitization. The treatment is: therapeutic diphenylcyclopropenone sensitization with weekly scalp DPC. Only after blood had been drawn was each patch test applied. On this clonotype: Its specificity is not known.

Germline CDR1 and CDR2: SNHLY and FYNNEI. The V end lost 10 bases, the J end lost 1 base, and 25 bases lay between the germline ends. The CDR3 contains 17 residues. The clonotype comes from a woman aged 18 to 35 with alopecia areata. Some clones in this sample may be carry-over from other donors' samples. The V call is TRBV2, the J call TRBJ2-5; the D gene is possibly TRBD2 (5 bases). The sample in question was whole blood, obtained in connection with sensitization to the hapten diphenylcyclopropenone (DPC). The chain's CDR3 is CATTMGPVWSGQETQYF. In nucleotides, the CDR3 is TGTGCCACCACGATGGGCCCTGTGTGGAGCGGCCAAGAGACCCAGTACTTC.